This T cell receptor (beta chain) was captured in a study of a mutant IDH1 vaccine in newly diagnosed glioma. Study in general: Earlier therapy was either radiotherapy, temozolomide, or both, and most got both. Week 35 was safety follow-up visit V12; week 47 was end-of-study visit V13.

Notes on the study in general: Among all patients, vaccine-induced immune responses occurred in about 93%.

CDR1 and CDR2 from the germline V gene are SGHAT and FQNNGV. The CDR3 consists of 13 residues. The V and J ends lost 3 bases and 5 bases respectively, with 11 bases between them. As for this clone: Its antigen is not identified.

Time point defined: week 35, safety follow-up. Vaccination used 300 ug of mutant IDH1 20-mer peptide per dose, with topical imiquimod. During weeks 1, 3, 5, 7, 11, 15, 19 and 23, patients received eight vaccinations. Repertoires were generated with immunoSEQ multiplex PCR, while TCRdb's copy carries only in-frame clones and drops some. The sample has 50,000 to 70,000 clones, roughly nine tenths seen once. This sequence joins TRBV11-2 and TRBJ2-7; perhaps TRBD1 as D (6 bases). This receptor was identified in a man aged 35 to 55 with glioma. The sample in question was PBMCs, obtained from a glioma patient whose treatment included an IDH1 peptide vaccine. The CDR3 region is CASSFGTSHEQYF. For the CDR3, the DNA is TGTGCCAGCAGCTTCGGGACATCACACGAGCAGTACTTC.